The 28 T cell receptor beta chains given below trace back to one sample, sequenced in a study of human T cells and chemical hapten exposure. Specified time point: pre-sensitization, week 0. Treatment defined: therapeutic diphenylcyclopropenone sensitization with weekly scalp DPC. Each CDR3 protein gets one entry after TCRdb re-called the RACE reads with MiXCR. The sample yields about 98,000 distinct CDR3 sequences, 11% seen once. This sample comprised whole blood, obtained in connection with sensitization to the hapten diphenylcyclopropenone (DPC). The receptors shown here come from a woman aged 55 to 70 with alopecia areata. Some clones in this sample may be carry-over from other donors' samples.

The sample holds many counts of this clonotype. The V gene is TRBV5-1, the J gene TRBJ2-6; 8 bases are shared with TRBD2. The length of the CDR3 is 17 residues. Germline trimming cut 7 bases from V and 0 bases from J; bases unmatched to any gene: 9. Germline CDR1 and CDR2: SGHRS and YFSETQ. In DNA form, the CDR3 reads TGCGCCAGCTCCACGGGAGGGGGATCCTCTGGGGCCAACGTCCTGACTTTC. Translating gives CASSTGGGSSGANVLTF.

The CDR3 protein is CASSLDPVGARGQFF. CDR3 nucleotide sequence: TGTGCCAGCAGCTTGGACCCCGTTGGGGCCCGCGGGCAGTTCTTC. V is TRBV5-4 and J is TRBJ2-1, with D perhaps matching TRBD1 (5 bases). The CDR3 has 15 residues. Trimming removed 0 bases from V and 12 bases from J, with 19 bases in between. Germline assignment: CDR1 SGHNT and CDR2 YYREEE (reference sequence). Using reference TRBV5-4 and TRBJ2-1 for the parts outside the CDR3, the full variable domain is ETGVTQSPTHLIKTRGQQVTLRCSSQSGHNTVSWYQQALGQGPQFIFQYYREEENGRGNFPPRFSGLQFPNYSSELNVNALELDDSALYLCASSLDPVGARGQFFGPGTRLTVL.

This clonotype was counted only a few times. The chain combines TRBV7-3 with TRBJ2-2, with a weak D call TRBD1 (6 bases). With 5 bases removed from V and 5 bases from J, the gap between germline ends came to 6 bases. This CDR3 contains 12 residues. Germline V gives CDR1 SGHTA, CDR2 FQGTGA. The CDR3 nucleotides are TGTGCCAGCAGCGGACAGACCGGGGAGCTGTTTTTT. This translates into CASSGQTGELFF.

This clonotype was recorded many times. The genes are TRBV12-3 or TRBV12-4 and TRBJ1-1, with D perhaps matching TRBD1 (5 bases). V was clipped by 5 bases and J by 1 base, with 8 bases between them. CDR3 length: 13 amino acids. This CDR3 is CASSRTGNTEAFF. CDR3 in DNA: TGTGCCAGCAGTCGCACAGGGAACACTGAAGCTTTCTTT.

This clonotype was detected many times. This chain joins TRBV20-1 and TRBJ2-3, with 8 nucleotides matching TRBD2. Germline lookup yields CDR1 DFQATT and CDR2 SNEGSKA (reference sequence). This CDR3 is 14 amino acids long. The ends lost 2 bases at V and 10 bases at J; junction bases unmatched: 11. This chain's CDR3 is CSARLAGGRLSQYF. Here the CDR3 DNA reads TGCAGTGCTAGACTGGCGGGGGGACGACTCTCGCAGTATTTT.

This clonotype was observed a few times. V is TRBV11-2 and J is TRBJ1-1, with D possibly being TRBD1 (5 bases). Germline V gives CDR1 SGHAT, CDR2 FQNNGV. This CDR3 has 14 residues. V lost 4 bases and J lost 5, with 14 bases in between. The CDR3 region is CASSSTLGGTEAFF. For the CDR3, the DNA is TGTGCCAGCAGCTCGACACTTGGGGGGACTGAAGCTTTCTTT.

This clonotype was seen a handful of times. The rearrangement uses TRBV5-1 and TRBJ2-7; D gene unclear. V shed 1 base and J shed 0 bases, with 14 bases lying between them. Looked up from germline, CDR1 is SGHRS and CDR2 is YFSETQ. The CDR3 contains 16 residues. The CDR3 loop is CASSLIPGQTSYEQYF. The CDR3 bases are TGCGCCAGCAGCTTGATACCCGGGCAGACCTCCTACGAGCAGTACTTC.

This clonotype was counted a few times. This chain links TRBV7-9 with TRBJ2-7; 7 positions match TRBD1. CDR3 length: 14 amino acids. Losses at the gene ends were 5 bases for V and 2 bases for J; bases not matched to a gene: 6. The germline V gene has CDR1 SEHNR and CDR2 FQNEAQ (reference sequence). The CDR3 region is CASSRDSEAYEQYF. Written as DNA, the CDR3 is TGTGCCAGCAGCAGGGACAGTGAGGCCTACGAGCAGTACTTC.

This clonotype has ten or more counts. The CDR3 region is CASSLVGSSTDTQYF. CDR3 coding DNA: TGTGCCAGCAGCTTAGTGGGGTCCAGCACAGATACGCAGTATTTT. The J gene is TRBJ2-3, the V gene TRBV7-2; no clear D. The V end was cut by 1 base, the J end by 0 bases, with 8 bases between. The CDR3 totals 15 residues. CDR1 is SGHTA and CDR2 is FQGNSA in the germline V gene.

This clonotype was seen many times. The chain recombines TRBV28 with TRBJ2-7; TRBD1 agrees at 10 bases. CDR3 length: 13 residues. Germline lookup yields CDR1 MDHEN and CDR2 SYDVKM. The V gene end was trimmed by 8 bases and the J gene end by 4 bases; junction bases not matched to a gene: 5. CDR3 nucleotides: TGTGCCAGCGAGCCGGGACAGGGGTACGAGCAGTACTTC. This gives the protein CASEPGQGYEQYF. The full variable domain, rest sourced from reference TRBV28 and TRBJ2-7, is DVKVTQSSRYLVKRTGEKVFLECVQDMDHENMFWYRQDPGLGLRLIYFSYDVKMKEKGDIPEGYSVSREKKERFSLILESASTNQTSMYLCASEPGQGYEQYFGPGTRLTVT.

As regards this clonotype: The junction differs from germline at one of its ends, possibly a read error. The J gene is TRBJ2-7, the V gene TRBV6-1; 7 bases align to TRBD1. This CDR3 region has 15 residues. Germline loops: CDR1 MNHNS, CDR2 SASEGT. The CDR3 here is CASTEPRDSGYEQYF. CDR3 bases: TGTGCCAGCACTGAACCACGGGACAGCGGCTACGAGCAGTACTTC.

On this clonotype itself: A much larger clone differs by one base, so this may be a read error. This chain connects TRBV12-5 to TRBJ2-1; tentatively, D is TRBD1 (6 bases). The V gene lost 7 bases and the J gene lost 6 bases, with 25 bases spanning the gap. Germline V lookup: CDR1 LGHNT, CDR2 FRNRAP. The length of the CDR3 is 17 residues. The CDR3 nucleotides read TGTGCTAGTGCCCTGGTACATGTGGCGTGGGGGCCCAATGAGCAGTTCTTC. It encodes CASALVHVAWGPNEQFF.

This clonotype was seen many times. The chain joins TRBV21-1 to TRBJ2-7; TRBD1, the table's D call, was not compared with the DNA. TRBV21-1 counts as a pseudogene. The CDR3 covers 16 residues. DNA of the CDR3: TGTGCCAGCAGCAAAGGGGCGGGACAGGGGGATTCCGAGCAGTACTTC. Translating it yields CASSKGAGQGDSEQYF.

The rearrangement links TRBV10-3 to TRBJ1-3; D call uncertain. CDR1 is ENHRY, CDR2 SYGVKD, per germline. V was trimmed by 8 bases and J by 4 bases, leaving 12 bases between them. CDR3 size: 13 residues. The CDR3 region has the DNA TGTGCCATCCAAGGGATTGCAGGAAACACCATATATTTT. Translated, it gives CAIQGIAGNTIYF.

This clonotype has a handful of counts. This sequence joins TRBV7-2 and TRBJ2-7; 8 nucleotides agree with TRBD1. CDR1 is SGHTA and CDR2 is FQGNSA in the germline V gene. Trimming removed 5 bases from V and 3 bases from J; junction bases left unmatched: 9. The CDR3 spans 15 residues. CDR3 coding DNA: TGTGCCAGCAGCGCCGGTTCCGGGACAGGCTACGAGCAGTACTTC. It translates to CASSAGSGTGYEQYF.

In its sample, this clonotype was seen many times. This chain connects TRBV5-5 to TRBJ1-2; unclear D gene. Germline assignment: CDR1 SGHKS and CDR2 YYEKEE (reference sequence). The CDR3 runs to 13 residues. V was cut by 1 base and J by 4 bases, with 8 bases left in between. The CDR3 loop is CASSLSGFYGYTF. Here the CDR3 DNA reads TGTGCCAGCAGCTTGTCAGGTTTCTATGGCTACACCTTC.

This clonotype was counted only a few times. V is TRBV29-1 and J is TRBJ1-2; D is possibly TRBD1 (6 bases). The V end was cut by 5 bases, the J end by 6 bases, with 16 bases between. Germline V gene lookup returns CDR1 SQVTM and CDR2 ANQGSEA. The CDR3 covers 13 residues. This CDR3 reads CSVRDIFGHGYTF. CDR3 DNA sequence: TGCAGCGTTCGGGACATTTTCGGACATGGCTACACCTTC.

The table lists this clonotype with a few counts. The rearrangement uses TRBV6-5 and TRBJ2-1, with 9 positions matching TRBD1. The V gene's germline CDR1 is MNHEY and CDR2 SVGAGI. V gave up 5 bases and J gave up 6 bases; unmatched junction bases: 5. The CDR3 extends over 14 amino acids. The CDR3 loop is CASSGTGPSNEQFF. The CDR3 DNA is TGTGCCAGCAGTGGGACAGGGCCCAGCAATGAGCAGTTCTTC.

This clonotype was detected many times. The V gene is TRBV5-1, the J gene TRBJ2-1; D unclear. The germline CDR1 and CDR2 sequences are SGHRS and YFSETQ. V gave up 4 bases and J gave up 6 bases, with 29 bases separating them. This CDR3 region has 19 residues. CDR3 DNA: TGCGCCAGCAGCCGCGACCTGCGCGGAGCGTCAGCCTTCGGCAATGAGCAGTTCTTC. It yields the protein CASSRDLRGASAFGNEQFF.

The V and J genes are TRBV4-2 and TRBJ1-4, with 10 bases that match TRBD1. The CDR3 consists of 16 residues. With 2 bases clipped from V and 5 bases from J, the junction kept 5 bases outside the gene matches. Germline assignment: CDR1 LGHNA and CDR2 YNFKEQ. The CDR3 nucleotides are TGTGCCAGCAGCCAACCTCCGGGACAGGGGAATGAAAAACTGTTTTTT. Translated: CASSQPPGQGNEKLFF.

This clonotype has more than one count but fewer than ten. The V call is TRBV3-1, the J call TRBJ1-2; no reliable D call. The V end was cut by 5 bases, the J end by 3 bases, with 22 bases between. The CDR3 covers 17 residues. Germline CDR1 reads LGHDT; CDR2 reads YNNKEL (reference sequence). The CDR3 nucleotides are TGTGCCAGCAGCTCCCCGCTAAGTGGCAAACGATACTATGGCTACACCTTC. It is translated as CASSSPLSGKRYYGYTF.

This clonotype has just a few counts. The V and J genes are TRBV5-1 and TRBJ2-1; perhaps TRBD2 as D (6 bases). The CDR3 spans 16 residues. V shed 1 base and J shed 7 bases, with 18 bases lying between them. Germline V gene lookup returns CDR1 SGHRS and CDR2 YFSETQ. Here the CDR3 DNA reads TGCGCCAGCAGCTTGTCCGGCGGGGCCTCTCTAAATGAGCAGTTCTTC. Its protein product is CASSLSGGASLNEQFF.

V is TRBV7-2 and J is TRBJ1-2, with 7 nucleotides matching TRBD1. The length of the CDR3 is 13 residues. CDR1 and CDR2 from the germline V gene are SGHTA and FQGNSA. With 5 bases clipped from V and 8 bases from J, the junction kept 8 bases outside the gene matches. The CDR3, as DNA: TGTGCCAGCAGCCCCCACAGGGGTTACGGCTACACCTTC. This sequence encodes CASSPHRGYGYTF.

This clonotype was recorded many times. The chain has TRBV11-2 and TRBJ2-5, with D perhaps matching TRBD2 (6 bases). This CDR3 spans 15 amino acids. The V gene's germline CDR1 is SGHAT and CDR2 FQNNGV. Trimming left V 6 bases short and J 1 base short, with 15 bases between. The CDR3 spells CASSRGGGTQETQYF. In DNA, the CDR3 is TGTGCCAGCAGTCGAGGCGGCGGGACCCAAGAGACCCAGTACTTC.

This clonotype showed up just a few times. The genes are TRBV6-9 and TRBJ2-2, with TRBD2 identical over 13 bases. Germline-derived CDR1 and CDR2 are MNHGY and SVAAGI. Trimming removed 7 bases from V and 1 base from J; junction bases left unmatched: 15. CDR3 length: 20 amino acids. The CDR3 protein is CASTSPMTSGGKGNTGELFF. The CDR3, as DNA: TGTGCCAGCACTTCCCCGATGACTAGCGGGGGGAAAGGGAACACCGGGGAGCTGTTTTTT.

This clonotype showed up many times. This chain links TRBV7-9 with TRBJ2-6, with a weak D call TRBD2 (7 bases). Germline CDR1 is SEHNR and CDR2 is FQNEAQ (reference sequence). There are 15 residues in the CDR3. Trimming left V 3 bases short and J 2 bases short, with 8 bases between. CDR3 sequence: CASSFGGPGANVLTF. DNA of the CDR3: TGTGCCAGCAGCTTCGGGGGGCCTGGGGCCAACGTCCTGACTTTC.

This clonotype appeared a few times. This chain uses TRBV29-1 with TRBJ2-6; D unresolved. V was pared by 7 bases and J by 4 bases, with 11 bases between. Germline values: CDR1 SQVTM, CDR2 ANQGSEA. This CDR3 contains 13 residues. The CDR3 loop reads CSALTPGANVLTF. CDR3 coding DNA: TGCAGCGCCTTGACACCCGGGGCCAACGTCCTGACTTTC.

The table lists this clonotype with many counts. The gene calls are TRBV7-6 and TRBJ2-1; 15 nucleotides agree with TRBD2. Germline loops: CDR1 SGHVS, CDR2 FNYEAQ. V was clipped by 5 bases and J by 8 bases; unmatched bases: 13. The CDR3 is made up of 18 amino acids. CDR3 nucleotide sequence: TGTGCCAGCAGCCCCGGGACTAGCGGGGGGTTATTAACGGATGAGCAGTTCTTC. Translating it yields CASSPGTSGGLLTDEQFF.